The T cell receptor beta chain described here comes from a study of CD8 T cells in Susac syndrome. Sequencing of TCR beta was performed on blood CD8+ and CD4+ T cells. The patients who served as multiple sclerosis controls were treatment-naive and had stable or active relapsing-remitting disease that fulfilled the revised McDonald criteria. In contrast to the negatively isolated CD8+ and CD4+ T cells, TEMRA cells were FACS-enriched. Reverse transcription of about 0.45 to 1 ug RNA was performed with random hexamers. TCRdb fed the immunoSEQ multiplex PCR reads into MiXCR, producing one record per CDR3 protein. The data contain about 300,000 distinct CDR3 sequences, approximately 89% of them singletons. This sequence was found in a human donor with multiple sclerosis. Sequencing was done on a sample of CD8+ T cells from PBMCs.

Written as DNA, the CDR3 is TGCGCCAGCGGGGAGACTAGCGGGGGAGATACGCAGTATTTT. The encoded protein is CASGETSGGDTQYF. V usage is TRBV10-2 and J usage is TRBJ2-3, with TRBD2 matching 12 bases. The J segment lost 5 bases and the V segment lost 8 bases, leaving 5 bases of the junction unmatched. Germline CDR1 and CDR2: WSHSY and SAAADI. The CDR3 runs 14 residues.